This TCR beta chain was sequenced in a study of blood T cell repertoires in COVID-19. Study-level information: T cells, B-cell-depleted T cells, or PBMCs supplied cDNA or gDNA.

This clone was picked up one time. The CDR3 runs 15 residues. Trimming at V came to 6 bases and at J to 2 bases, leaving 7 bases not matched to a gene. The germline V gene has CDR1 ENHRY and CDR2 SYGVKD. Generated by immunoSEQ multiplex PCR, the TCRdb table keeps only in-frame clones and is missing some. The sample includes just over 75,000 clones, 80% of them seen just once. Sequences were obtained from peripheral blood. This chain uses TRBV10-3 with TRBJ2-3; 8 nucleotides line up with TRBD2. This sequence was found in a man aged 60 to 75 with active or convalescent COVID-19. CDR3 residues: CAIRDAGGTTDTQYF. The CDR3 region has the DNA TGTGCCATCAGGGACGCGGGGGGCACCACAGATACGCAGTATTTT.